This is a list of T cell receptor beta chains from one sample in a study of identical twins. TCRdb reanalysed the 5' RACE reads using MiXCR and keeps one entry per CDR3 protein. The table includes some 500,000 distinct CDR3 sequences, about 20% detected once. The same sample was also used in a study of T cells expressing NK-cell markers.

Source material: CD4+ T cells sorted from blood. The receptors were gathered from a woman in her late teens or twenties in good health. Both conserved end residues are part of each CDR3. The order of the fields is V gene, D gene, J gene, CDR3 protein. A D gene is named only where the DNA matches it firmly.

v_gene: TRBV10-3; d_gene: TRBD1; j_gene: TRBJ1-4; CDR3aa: CAISDRGNEKLFF
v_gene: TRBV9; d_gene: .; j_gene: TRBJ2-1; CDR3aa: CASSPRDFPLGEQFF
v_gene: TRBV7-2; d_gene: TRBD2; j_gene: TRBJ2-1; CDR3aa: CASSLYISGSYEQFF
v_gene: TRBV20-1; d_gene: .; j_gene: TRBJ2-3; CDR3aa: CSASGQHTDTQYF
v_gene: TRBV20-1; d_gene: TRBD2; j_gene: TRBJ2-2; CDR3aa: CSARVPGAGGSGELFF
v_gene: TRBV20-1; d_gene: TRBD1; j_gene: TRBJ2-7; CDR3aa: CSALDRDYEQYF
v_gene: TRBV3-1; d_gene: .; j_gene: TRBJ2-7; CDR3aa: CASSQAWASYEQYF
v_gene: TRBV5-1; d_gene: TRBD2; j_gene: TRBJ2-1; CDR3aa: CASSHGRQNNEQFF
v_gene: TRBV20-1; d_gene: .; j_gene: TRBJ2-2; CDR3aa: CSATGLNTGELFF
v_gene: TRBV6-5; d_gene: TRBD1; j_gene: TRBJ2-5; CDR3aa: CASSYSHGTGGRETQYF
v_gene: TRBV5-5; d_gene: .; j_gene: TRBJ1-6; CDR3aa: CASTTLWTRGNSPLHF
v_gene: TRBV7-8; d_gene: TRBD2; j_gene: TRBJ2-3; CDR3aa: CASSLELAGPDTQYF
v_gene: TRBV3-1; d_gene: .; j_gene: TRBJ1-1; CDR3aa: CASSLSPGFTEAFF
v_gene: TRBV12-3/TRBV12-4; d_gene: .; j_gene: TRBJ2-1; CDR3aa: CASSVARSSYNEQFF
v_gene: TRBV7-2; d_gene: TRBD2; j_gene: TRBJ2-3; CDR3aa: CASSLSGTSGGWGTDTQYF
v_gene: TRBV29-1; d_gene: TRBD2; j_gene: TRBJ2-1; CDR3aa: CSVEGIKLAGAEQFF
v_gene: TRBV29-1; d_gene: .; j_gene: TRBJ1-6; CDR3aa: CSVQFGNSYNSPLHF
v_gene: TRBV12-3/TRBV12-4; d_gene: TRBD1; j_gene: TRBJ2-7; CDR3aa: CASSLAGTALQYF
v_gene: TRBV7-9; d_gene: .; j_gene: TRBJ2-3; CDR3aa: CASSPSRGRHTDTQYF
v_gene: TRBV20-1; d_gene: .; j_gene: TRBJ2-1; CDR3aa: CSAELGTYNEQFF
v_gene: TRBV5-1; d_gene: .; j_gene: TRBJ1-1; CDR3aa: CASSLLSGNTEAFF
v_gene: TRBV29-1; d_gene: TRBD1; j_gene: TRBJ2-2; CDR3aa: CSAQDRLNTGELFF
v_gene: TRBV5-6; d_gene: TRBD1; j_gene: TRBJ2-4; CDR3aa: CASSLSFNRGQNIQYF
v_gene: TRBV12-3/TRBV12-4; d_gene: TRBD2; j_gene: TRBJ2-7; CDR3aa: CASSWTSGAHEQYF
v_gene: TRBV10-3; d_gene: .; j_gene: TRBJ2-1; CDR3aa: CAISESEGNEQFF
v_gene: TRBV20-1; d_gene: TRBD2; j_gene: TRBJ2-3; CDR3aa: CSAGGGGAPTDTQYF
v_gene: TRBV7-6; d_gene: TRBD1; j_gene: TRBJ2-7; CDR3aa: CASSSGTGAEQYF
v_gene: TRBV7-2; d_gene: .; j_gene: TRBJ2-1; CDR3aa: CASSFQGMYNEQFF
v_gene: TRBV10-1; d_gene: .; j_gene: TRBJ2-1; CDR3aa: CASSESEYSEQFF
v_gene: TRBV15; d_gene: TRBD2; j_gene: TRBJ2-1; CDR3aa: CATSRDYSGSGNEQFF
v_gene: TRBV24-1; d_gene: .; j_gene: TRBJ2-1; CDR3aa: CATSAIGGPYNEQFF
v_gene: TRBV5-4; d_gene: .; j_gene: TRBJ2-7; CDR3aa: CASRSGTEPSYEQYF
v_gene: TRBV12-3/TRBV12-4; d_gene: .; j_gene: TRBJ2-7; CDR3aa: CASSFQGLGEQYF
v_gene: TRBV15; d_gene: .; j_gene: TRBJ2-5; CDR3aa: CATSRDSQETQYF
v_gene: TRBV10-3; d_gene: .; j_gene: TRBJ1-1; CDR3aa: CAIGPTLNTEAFF
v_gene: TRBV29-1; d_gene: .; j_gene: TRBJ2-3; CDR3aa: CSVEWARGTTDTQYF
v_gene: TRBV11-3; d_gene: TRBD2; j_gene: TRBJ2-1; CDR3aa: CASSRGGLAGGEQFF
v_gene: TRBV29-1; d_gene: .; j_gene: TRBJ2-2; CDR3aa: CSAFMRGLTGELFF
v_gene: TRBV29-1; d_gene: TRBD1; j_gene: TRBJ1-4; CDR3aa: CSAHRGSNEKLFF
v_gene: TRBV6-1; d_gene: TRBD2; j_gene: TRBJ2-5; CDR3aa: CASSRTSEKETQYF
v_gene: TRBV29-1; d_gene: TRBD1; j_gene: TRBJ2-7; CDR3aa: CSAASGQGVYEQYF
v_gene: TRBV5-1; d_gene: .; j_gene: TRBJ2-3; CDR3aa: CASSFFRGTDTQYF
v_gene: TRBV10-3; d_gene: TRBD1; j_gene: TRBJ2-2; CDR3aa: CAIKYTGASTGELFF